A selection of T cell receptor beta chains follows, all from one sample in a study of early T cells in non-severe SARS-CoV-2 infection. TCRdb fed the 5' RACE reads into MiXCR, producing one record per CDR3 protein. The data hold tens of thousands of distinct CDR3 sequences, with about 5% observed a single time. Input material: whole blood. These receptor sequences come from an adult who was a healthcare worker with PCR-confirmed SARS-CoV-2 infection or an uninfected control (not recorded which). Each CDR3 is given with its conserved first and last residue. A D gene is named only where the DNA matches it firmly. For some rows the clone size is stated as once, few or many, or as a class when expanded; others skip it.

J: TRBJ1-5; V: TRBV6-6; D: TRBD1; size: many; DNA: TGTGCCAGCAGTCAGCAGGGGGCTGATCAGCCCCAGCATTTT; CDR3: CASSQQGADQPQHF
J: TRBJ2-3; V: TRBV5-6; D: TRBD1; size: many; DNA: TGTGCCAGCAACACCCAGGACAGGAGCACAGATACGCAGTATTTT; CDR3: CASNTQDRSTDTQYF
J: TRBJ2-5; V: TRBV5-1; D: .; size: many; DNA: TGCGCCAGCAGCTTTGTAGGACAGCAAGAGACCCAGTACTTC; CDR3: CASSFVGQQETQYF
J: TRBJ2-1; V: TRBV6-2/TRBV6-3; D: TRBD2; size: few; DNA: TGTGCCAGCTCCTGGGGACTAGCGGTCCTGTCGGAGCAGTTCTTC; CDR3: CASSWGLAVLSEQFF
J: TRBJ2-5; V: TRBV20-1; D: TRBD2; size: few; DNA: TGCAGTGCTAGAGATACACGACTAGCGGGCCTCGGGACCCAGTACTTC; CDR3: CSARDTRLAGLGTQYF
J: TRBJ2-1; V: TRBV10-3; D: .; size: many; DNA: TGTGCCATCAGTGAGTCCGGGAGTAGCTCCTACAATGAGCAGTTCTTC; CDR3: CAISESGSSSYNEQFF
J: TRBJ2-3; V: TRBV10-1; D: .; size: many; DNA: TGCGCCAGCAGTGAGTCGCTAGTCGGGCCCACAGATACGCAGTATTTT; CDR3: CASSESLVGPTDTQYF
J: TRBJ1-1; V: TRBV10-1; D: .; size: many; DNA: TGCGCCAGGGGTAGGGACTGGCAAGCTTTCTTT; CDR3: CARGRDWQAFF
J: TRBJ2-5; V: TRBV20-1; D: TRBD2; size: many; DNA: TGCAGTGCTAGAGATCAGCGGGAGGCCCTTGGGTGGACCCAGTACTTC; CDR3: CSARDQREALGWTQYF
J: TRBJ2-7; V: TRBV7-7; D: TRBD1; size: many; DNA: TGTGCTAGCAGCTTAGGGCAGGGGGCTACCTACGAGCAGTACTTC; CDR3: CASSLGQGATYEQYF
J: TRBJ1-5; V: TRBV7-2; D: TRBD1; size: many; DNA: TGTGCCAGCAGCTCCGGACAGGGCGGGGGTCAGCCCCAGCATTTT; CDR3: CASSSGQGGGQPQHF
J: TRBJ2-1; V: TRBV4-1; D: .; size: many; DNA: TGCGCCAGCAGCCAACTTCCTGGGGGGGCGAGTTACAATGAGCAGTTCTTC; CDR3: CASSQLPGGASYNEQFF
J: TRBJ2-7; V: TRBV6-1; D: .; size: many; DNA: TGTGCCAGCACGAGAGGGTACGAGCAGTACTTC; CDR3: CASTRGYEQYF
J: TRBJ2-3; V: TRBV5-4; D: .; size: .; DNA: TGTGCCAGCAGCGGTTCTAGCACAGATACGCAGTATTTT; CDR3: CASSGSSTDTQYF
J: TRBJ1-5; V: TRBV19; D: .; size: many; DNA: TGTGCCAGTAGGCCTCTCAGAGGCAGGGGAGGGTGGGAAAAGCCCCAGCATTTT; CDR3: CASRPLRGRGGWEKPQHF
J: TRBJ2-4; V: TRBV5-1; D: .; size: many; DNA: TGCGCCAGCAGCTCCTCCCGGCCAAACATTCAGTACTTC; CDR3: CASSSSRPNIQYF
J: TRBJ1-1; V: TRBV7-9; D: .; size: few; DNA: TGTGCCAGCAAAATGATAGCGAACACTGAAGCTTTCTTT; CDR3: CASKMIANTEAFF
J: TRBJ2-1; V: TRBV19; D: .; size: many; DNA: TGTGCCAGTAGTGTTAGGGTCCCCTTCAATGAGCAGTTCTTC; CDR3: CASSVRVPFNEQFF
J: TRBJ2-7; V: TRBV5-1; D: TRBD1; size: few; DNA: TGCGCCAGCAGCAGCACAGGGGCCTACGAGCAGTACTTC; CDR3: CASSSTGAYEQYF
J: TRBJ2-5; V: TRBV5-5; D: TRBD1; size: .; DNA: TGTGCCAGCAGCCCCGTGACAGGGGGTTCGGAGACCCAGTACTTC; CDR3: CASSPVTGGSETQYF
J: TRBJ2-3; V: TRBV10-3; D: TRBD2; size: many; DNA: TGTGCCATCAGAGCGGGAGAGGGGGCAGATACGCAGTATTTT; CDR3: CAIRAGEGADTQYF
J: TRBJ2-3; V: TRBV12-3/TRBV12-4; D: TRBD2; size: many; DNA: TGTGCCAGCAGTCCCCCGGGGGGGAGGGATACAGATACGCAGTATTTT; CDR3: CASSPPGGRDTDTQYF
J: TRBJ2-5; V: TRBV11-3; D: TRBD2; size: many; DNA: TGTGCCAGCAGCTGGACTAGCGGCCAAGAGACCCAGTACTTC; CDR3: CASSWTSGQETQYF
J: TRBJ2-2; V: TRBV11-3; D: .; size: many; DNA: TGTGCCAGCAGCTTAGTACGCGTCGCCACCGGGGAGCTGTTTTTT; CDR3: CASSLVRVATGELFF
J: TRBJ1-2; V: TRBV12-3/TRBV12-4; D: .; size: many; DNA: TGTGCCAGCAGTCTACAGGTCCTGGGGGGCTACACCTTC; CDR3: CASSLQVLGGYTF
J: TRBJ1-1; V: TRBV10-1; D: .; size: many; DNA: TGCGCCAGCAGCGTCAACAGGGACACTGAAGCTTTCTTT; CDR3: CASSVNRDTEAFF
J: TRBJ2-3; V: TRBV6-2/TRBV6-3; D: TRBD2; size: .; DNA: TGTGCCAGCAGCAACCCTAGCGGTTCCGACACAGATACGCAGTATTTT; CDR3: CASSNPSGSDTDTQYF
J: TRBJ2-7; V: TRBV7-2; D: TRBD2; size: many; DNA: TGTGCCAGCGGGAGGGCCTTCTACGAGCAGTACTTC; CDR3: CASGRAFYEQYF
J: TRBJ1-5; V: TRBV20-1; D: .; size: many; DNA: TGCAGTGCTAGAGACGCGGAGAATCAGCCCCAGCATTTT; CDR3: CSARDAENQPQHF
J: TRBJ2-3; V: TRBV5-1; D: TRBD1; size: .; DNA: TGCGCCAGCAGCTTGTGGACAGGGGGCACAGATACGCAGTATTTT; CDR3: CASSLWTGGTDTQYF
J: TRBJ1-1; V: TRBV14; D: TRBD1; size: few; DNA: TGTGCCAGCAGCCCCCTACAGGGGGCAGGGTACACTGAAGCTTTCTTT; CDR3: CASSPLQGAGYTEAFF
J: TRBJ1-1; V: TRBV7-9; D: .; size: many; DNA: TGTGCCAGCAGCCAGGCGAACACTGAAGCTTTCTTT; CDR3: CASSQANTEAFF
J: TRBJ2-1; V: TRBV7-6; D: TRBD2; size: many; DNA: TGTGCCAGCAGCTTAGTGGGGGGGTACTACAATGAGCAGTTCTTC; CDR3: CASSLVGGYYNEQFF
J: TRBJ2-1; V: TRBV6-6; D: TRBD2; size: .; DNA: TGTGCCAGCAACCAAGCGGGGGGGCTTGGTGAGCAGTTCTTC; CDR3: CASNQAGGLGEQFF
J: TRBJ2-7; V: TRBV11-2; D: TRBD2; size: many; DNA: TGTGCCAGCAGGCGAGGGACTAGCGGGAGTAGTTCCTACGAGCAGTACTTC; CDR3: CASRRGTSGSSSYEQYF
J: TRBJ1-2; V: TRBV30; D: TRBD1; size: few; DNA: TGTGCCTCTTACGATTTCCGGGACAGGGACTTTTACTATGGCTACACCTTC; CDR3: CASYDFRDRDFYYGYTF
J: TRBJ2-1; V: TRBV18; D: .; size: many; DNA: TGTGCCAGCTCAGCCCGGACAGCCGGGAAATACAATGAGCAGTTCTTC; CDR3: CASSARTAGKYNEQFF
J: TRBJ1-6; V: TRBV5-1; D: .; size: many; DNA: TGCGCCAGCAGCTCCGGGACATTGGATTCACCCCTCCACTTT; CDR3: CASSSGTLDSPLHF
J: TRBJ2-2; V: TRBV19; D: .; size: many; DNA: TGTGCCAGTAGGTCCTCGACGAGGGGTACACATACCGGGGAGCTGTTTTTT; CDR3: CASRSSTRGTHTGELFF
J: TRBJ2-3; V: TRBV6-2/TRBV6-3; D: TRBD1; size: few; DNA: TGTGCCAGCAGTCCCGGACAGGTCCTCTCCACAGATACGCAGTATTTT; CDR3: CASSPGQVLSTDTQYF
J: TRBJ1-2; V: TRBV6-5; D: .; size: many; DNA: TGTGCCAGCAGCCCGGGACGGAACTATGGCTACACCTTC; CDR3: CASSPGRNYGYTF
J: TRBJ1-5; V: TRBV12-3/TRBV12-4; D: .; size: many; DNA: TGTGCCAGCAGCTGGGGGGGACGGCCCCAGCATTTT; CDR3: CASSWGGRPQHF
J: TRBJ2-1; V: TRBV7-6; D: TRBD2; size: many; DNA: TGTGCCAGCAGCTTGCAAGCGGGGGGATTAAATGAGCAGTTCTTC; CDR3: CASSLQAGGLNEQFF
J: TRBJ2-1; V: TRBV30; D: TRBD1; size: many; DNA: TGTGCCTACCCAAACAGGGGGCCGGGGCAGTTCTTC; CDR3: CAYPNRGPGQFF
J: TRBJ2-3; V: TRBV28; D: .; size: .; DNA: TGTGCCAGCAGTCCTGCGGGCGTTAGCACAGATACGCAGTATTTT; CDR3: CASSPAGVSTDTQYF
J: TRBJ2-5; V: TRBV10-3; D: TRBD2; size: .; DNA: TGTGCCATCAGTCGCCAGCGGGGGGAACAAGAGACCCAGTACTTC; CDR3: CAISRQRGEQETQYF
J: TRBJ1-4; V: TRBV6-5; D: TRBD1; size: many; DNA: TGTGCCAGCAGTTATTTCCGGGGACAGGGGGTTGAAAAACTGTTTTTT; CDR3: CASSYFRGQGVEKLFF
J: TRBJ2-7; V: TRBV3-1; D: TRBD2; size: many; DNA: TGTGCCAGCAGCCCGACTAGCTCCGAGCAGTACTTC; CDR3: CASSPTSSEQYF
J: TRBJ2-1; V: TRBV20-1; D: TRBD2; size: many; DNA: TGCAGTGCTAGAGCCTTAAAGACTAGCGGGGGCCCAAGCTCCTACAATGAGCAGTTCTTC; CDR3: CSARALKTSGGPSSYNEQFF
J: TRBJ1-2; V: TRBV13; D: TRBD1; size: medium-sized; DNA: TGTGCCAGCAGCTTTGGGGACAGGGGGGATATAGACTATGGCTACACCTTC; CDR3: CASSFGDRGDIDYGYTF
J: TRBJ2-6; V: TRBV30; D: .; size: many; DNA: TGTGCCGCCTCTCCTTTGGGACCCTCTGGGGCCAACGTCCTGACTTTC; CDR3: CAASPLGPSGANVLTF
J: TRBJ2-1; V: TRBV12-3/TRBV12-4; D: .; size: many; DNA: TGTGCCAGCAGTACAACCCCCAGGTTAGAGCAGTTCTTC; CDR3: CASSTTPRLEQFF
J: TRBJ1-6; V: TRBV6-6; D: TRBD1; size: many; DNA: TGTGCCAGCAGTTTTAGACAGGGGTATAATTCACCCCTCCACTTT; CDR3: CASSFRQGYNSPLHF
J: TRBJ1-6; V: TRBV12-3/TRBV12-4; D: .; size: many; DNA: TGTGCCAGCAGAGCCGACAGTTCACCCCTCCACTTT; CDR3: CASRADSSPLHF
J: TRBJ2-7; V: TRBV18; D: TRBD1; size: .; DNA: TGTGCCAGCTCGGACAGGGGCGCGGCCCAATACGAGCAGTACTTC; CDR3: CASSDRGAAQYEQYF